These 8 T cell receptor beta chains share one sample of origin, sequenced in a study of identical twins (dated by TCRdb to 2016 to 2017). The library was prepared using 5' RACE. These reads were obtained on an Illumina HiSeq 2000. The public reads were reanalyzed by TCRdb: fastp trimming at Q25, MiXCR alignment, in-frame beta chains only. Here each entry gathers all rows of one CDR3 protein and keeps the most common genes and DNA. The table for this sample lists some 710,000 distinct CDR3 sequences; 5.5% to 7.5% of them were counted only once. The ten largest clonotypes hold roughly 2% of the sample. Sequencing input: naive T cells sorted from blood. The cell subset or site label for this specimen denotes: cells isolated with a human naive T-cell isolation kit. The receptors here all came from a man aged 18 to 30 in good health.

At least ten counts were recorded for this clonotype. The rearrangement joins TRBV25-1 to TRBJ2-7, with no clear D. The CDR3 spans 11 residues. Germline V gene sequence: CDR1 MGHDK, CDR2 SYGVNS. The V end was cut by 3 bases, the J end by 3 bases, with 3 bases between. The CDR3 DNA is TGTGCCAGCAGTGACGTCTACGAGCAGTACTTC. Amino acid sequence: CASSDVYEQYF.

This clonotype was picked up many times. V is TRBV15 and J is TRBJ2-1, with no clear D. The CDR3 totals 15 residues. CDR1 is LNHNV, CDR2 YYDKDF, per germline (reference sequence). Between the trimmed V and J ends, which lost 3 bases and 0 bases, there was a span of 9 bases. CDR3 amino acids: CATSRVSGSYNEQFF. The CDR3 DNA sequence: TGTGCCACCAGCAGGGTATCGGGCTCCTACAATGAGCAGTTCTTC. The variable domain in full, completed from reference TRBV15 and TRBJ2-1, reads DAMVIQNPRYQVTQFGKPVTLSCSQTLNHNVMYWYQQKSSQAPKLLFHYYDKDFNNEADTPDNFQSRRPNTSFCFLDIRSPGLGDTAMYLCATSRVSGSYNEQFFGPGTRLTVL.

This clonotype was detected only a few times. V is TRBV25-1 and J is TRBJ2-3; D not certain. Trimming left V 4 bases short and J 8 bases short, with 10 bases between. CDR1 is MGHDK and CDR2 is SYGVNS in the germline V gene. CDR3 length equals 12 residues. Here the CDR3 DNA reads TGTGCCAGCAGTGGGCTTATTGGTACGCAGTATTTT. Amino acid sequence: CASSGLIGTQYF.

This clonotype has at least ten counts. The chain combines TRBV13 with TRBJ1-2; TRBD1 is a possible D gene (5 bases). The CDR3 loop spans 13 amino acids. Germline CDR1 PRHDT, CDR2 FYEKMQ (reference sequence). The V and J ends lost 5 bases and 8 bases respectively, with 15 bases between them. The CDR3 DNA sequence: TGTGCCAGCAGCACTCTCGAAGGGGACGGCTACACCTTC. It encodes CASSTLEGDGYTF.

This clonotype was recorded a few times. This chain connects TRBV5-1 to TRBJ2-1; tentatively, D is TRBD2 (6 bases). This CDR3 region has 16 residues. V lost 3 bases to trimming and J lost 7 bases, with 20 bases between them. In germline, CDR1 is SGHRS, CDR2 YFSETQ. CDR3 in DNA: TGCGCCAGCAGCTCGACGGGAGATCGGATTCCGAATGAGCAGTTCTTC. Its protein product is CASSSTGDRIPNEQFF.

In its sample, this clonotype was seen many times. The chain uses TRBV5-1 and TRBJ2-1, with D unresolved. Germline-derived CDR1 and CDR2 are SGHRS and YFSETQ. This CDR3 comprises 14 residues. Trimming removed 4 bases at V and 10 bases at J, with 18 bases between. The CDR3 bases are TGCGCCAGCAGCATAGACTCAACTTCCTGGGAGCAGTTCTTC. Its translation is CASSIDSTSWEQFF.

This clonotype was found many times. At one end the junction does not follow the germline gene, possibly because of a read error. The rearrangement joins TRBV3-1 to TRBJ2-6; D gene unclear. Looked up from germline, CDR1 is LGHDT and CDR2 is YNNKEL (reference sequence). The CDR3 contains 14 residues. CDR3 sequence reads: CASSWVTGTNVLTF. DNA of the CDR3: TGTGCCAGCAGCTGGGTCACTGGGACCAACGTCCTGACTTTC. Supplemented by reference TRBV3-1 and TRBJ2-6, the full variable domain reads DTAVSQTPKYLVTQMGNDKSIKCEQNLGHDTMYWYKQDSKKFLKIMFSYNNKELIINETVPNRFSPKSPDKAHLNLHINSLELGDSAVYFCASSWVTGTNVLTFGAGSRLTVL.

This clonotype was found once. The chain carries TRBV7-3 and TRBJ2-2, with 8 bases matching TRBD1. The CDR3 loop spans 16 amino acids. The junction had 7 bases not matched to a gene; V was cut back by 5 bases and J by 2 bases. Germline V gene sequence: CDR1 SGHTA, CDR2 FQGTGA. The CDR3 loop is CASSVGAGGNTGELFF. In DNA, the CDR3 is TGTGCCAGCAGCGTGGGAGCAGGGGGCAACACCGGGGAGCTGTTTTTT.